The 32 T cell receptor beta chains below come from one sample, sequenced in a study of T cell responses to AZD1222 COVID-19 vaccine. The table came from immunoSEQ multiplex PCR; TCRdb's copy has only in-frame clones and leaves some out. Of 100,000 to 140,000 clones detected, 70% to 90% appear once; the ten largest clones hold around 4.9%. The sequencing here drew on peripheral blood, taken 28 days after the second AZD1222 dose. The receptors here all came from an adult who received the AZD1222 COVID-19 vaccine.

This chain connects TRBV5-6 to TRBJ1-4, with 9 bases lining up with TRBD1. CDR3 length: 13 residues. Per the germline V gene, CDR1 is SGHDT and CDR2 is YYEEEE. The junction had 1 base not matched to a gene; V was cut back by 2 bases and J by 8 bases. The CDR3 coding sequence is TGTGCCAGCAGCTTCGACAGGGGGGAAAAACTGTTTTTT. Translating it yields CASSFDRGEKLFF.

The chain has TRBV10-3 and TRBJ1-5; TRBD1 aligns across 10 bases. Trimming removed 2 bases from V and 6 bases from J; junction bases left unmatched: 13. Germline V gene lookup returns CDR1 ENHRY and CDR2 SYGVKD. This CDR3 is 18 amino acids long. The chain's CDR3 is CAISEHRGDRGVSQPQHF. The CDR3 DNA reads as TGTGCCATCAGTGAGCACAGGGGGGACAGGGGAGTAAGTCAGCCCCAGCATTTT.

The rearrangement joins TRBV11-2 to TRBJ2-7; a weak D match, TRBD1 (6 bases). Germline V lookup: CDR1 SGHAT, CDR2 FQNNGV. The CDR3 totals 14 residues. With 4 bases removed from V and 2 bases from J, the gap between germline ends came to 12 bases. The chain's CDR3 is CASSSSGQAYEQYF. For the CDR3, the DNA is TGTGCCAGCAGCTCGTCGGGACAAGCCTACGAGCAGTACTTC.

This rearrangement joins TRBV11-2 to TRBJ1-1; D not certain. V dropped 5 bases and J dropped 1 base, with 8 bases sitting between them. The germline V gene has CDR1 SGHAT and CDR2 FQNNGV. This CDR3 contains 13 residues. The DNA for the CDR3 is TGTGCCAGCAGCGTAACAAGGAACACTGAAGCTTTCTTT. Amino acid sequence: CASSVTRNTEAFF.

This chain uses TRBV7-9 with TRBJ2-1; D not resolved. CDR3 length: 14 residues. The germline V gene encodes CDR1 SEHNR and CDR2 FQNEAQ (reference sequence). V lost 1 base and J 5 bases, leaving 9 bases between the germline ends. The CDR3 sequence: CASSLGGSNNEQFF. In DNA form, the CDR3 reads TGTGCCAGCAGCTTAGGGGGAAGTAACAATGAGCAGTTCTTC. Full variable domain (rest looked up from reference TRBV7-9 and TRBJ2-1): DTGVSQNPRHKITKRGQNVTFRCDPISEHNRLYWYRQTLGQGPEFLTYFQNEAQLEKSRLLSDRFSAERPKGSFSTLEIQRTEQGDSAMYLCASSLGGSNNEQFFGPGTRLTVL.

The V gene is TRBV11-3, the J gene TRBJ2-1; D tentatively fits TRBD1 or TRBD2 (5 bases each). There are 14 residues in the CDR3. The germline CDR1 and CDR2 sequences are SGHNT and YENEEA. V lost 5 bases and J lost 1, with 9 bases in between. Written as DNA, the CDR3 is TGTGCCAGCAGCCCTGGGGGTTCCTACAATGAGCAGTTCTTC. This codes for CASSPGGSYNEQFF.

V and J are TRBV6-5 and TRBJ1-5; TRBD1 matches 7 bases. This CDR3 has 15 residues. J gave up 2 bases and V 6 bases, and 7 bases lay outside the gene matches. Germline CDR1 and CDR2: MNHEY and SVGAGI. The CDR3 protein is CASRAGTVGNQPQHF. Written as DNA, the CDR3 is TGTGCCAGCAGAGCCGGGACAGTGGGCAATCAGCCCCAGCATTTT.

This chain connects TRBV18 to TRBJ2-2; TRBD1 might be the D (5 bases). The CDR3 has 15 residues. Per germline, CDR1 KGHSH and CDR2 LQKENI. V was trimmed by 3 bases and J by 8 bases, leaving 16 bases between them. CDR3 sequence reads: CASSPADIIGGELFF. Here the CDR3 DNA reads TGTGCCAGCTCACCTGCGGACATTATTGGGGGGGAGCTGTTTTTT. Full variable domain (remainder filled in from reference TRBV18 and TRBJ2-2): NAGVMQNPRHLVRRRGQEARLRCSPMKGHSHVYWYRQLPEEGLKFMVYLQKENIIDESGMPKERFSAEFPKEGPSILRIQQVVRGDSAAYFCASSPADIIGGELFFGEGSRLTVL.

Here the CDR3 reads CATSDLGGGEQYF. For the CDR3, the DNA is TGTGCCACCAGTGATTTGGGGGGGGGTGAGCAGTACTTC. The V gene is TRBV24-1, the J gene TRBJ2-7; 7 bases match TRBD2. Germline V gene lookup returns CDR1 KGHDR and CDR2 SFDVKD. This CDR3 is built from 13 residues. V lost 0 bases to trimming and J lost 7 bases; unmatched junction nucleotides: 2.

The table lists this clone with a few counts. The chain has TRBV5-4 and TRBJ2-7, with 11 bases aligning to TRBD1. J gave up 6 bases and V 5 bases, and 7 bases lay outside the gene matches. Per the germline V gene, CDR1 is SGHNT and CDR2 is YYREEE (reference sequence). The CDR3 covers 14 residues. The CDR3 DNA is TGTGCCAGCAGACAGGACAGGGGGCTGAGCGAGCAGTACTTC. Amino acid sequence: CASRQDRGLSEQYF.

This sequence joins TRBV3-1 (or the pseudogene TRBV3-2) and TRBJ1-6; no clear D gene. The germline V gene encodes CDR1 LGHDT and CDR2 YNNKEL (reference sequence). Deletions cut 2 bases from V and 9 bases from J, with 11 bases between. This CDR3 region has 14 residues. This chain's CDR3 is CASSQKSGSSPLHF. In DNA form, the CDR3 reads TGTGCCAGCAGCCAAAAATCGGGTAGTTCACCCCTCCACTTT.

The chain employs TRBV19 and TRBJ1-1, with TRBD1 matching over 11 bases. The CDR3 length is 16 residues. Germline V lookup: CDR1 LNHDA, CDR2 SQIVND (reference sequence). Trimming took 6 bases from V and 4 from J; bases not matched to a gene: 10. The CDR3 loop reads CASSGQGARGSTEAFF. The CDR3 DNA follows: TGTGCCAGTAGCGGACAGGGGGCGAGGGGAAGCACTGAAGCTTTCTTT.

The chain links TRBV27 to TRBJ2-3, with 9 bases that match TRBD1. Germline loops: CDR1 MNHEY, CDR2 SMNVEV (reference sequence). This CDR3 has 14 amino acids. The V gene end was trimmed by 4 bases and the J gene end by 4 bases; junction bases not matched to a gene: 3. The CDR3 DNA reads TGTGCCAGCAGTTACAGGGGGCAGGCAGATACGCAGTATTTT. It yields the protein CASSYRGQADTQYF.

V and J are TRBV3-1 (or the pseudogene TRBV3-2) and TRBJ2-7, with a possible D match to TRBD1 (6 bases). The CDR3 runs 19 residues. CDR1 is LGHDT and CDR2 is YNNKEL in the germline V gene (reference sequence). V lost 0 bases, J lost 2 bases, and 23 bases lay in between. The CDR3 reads CASSQENRASSFDPYEQYF. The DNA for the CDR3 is TGTGCCAGCAGCCAAGAGAACAGGGCGTCCTCCTTTGACCCCTACGAGCAGTACTTC.

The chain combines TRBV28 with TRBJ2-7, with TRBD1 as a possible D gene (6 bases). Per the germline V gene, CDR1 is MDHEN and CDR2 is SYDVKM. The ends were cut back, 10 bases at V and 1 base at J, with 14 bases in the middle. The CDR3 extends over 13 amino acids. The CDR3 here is CATQGRLSYEQYF. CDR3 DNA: TGTGCCACTCAGGGGCGGCTTTCCTACGAGCAGTACTTC.

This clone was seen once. The CDR3 region has the DNA TGCGCCAGCAGAGGACAGGGGGTGAACACTGAAGCTTTCTTT. This translates into CASRGQGVNTEAFF. The chain employs TRBV5-1 and TRBJ1-1, with TRBD1 matching 10 bases. V lost 5 bases to trimming and J lost 0 bases; unmatched junction nucleotides: 1. This CDR3 is 14 amino acids long. CDR1 SGHRS and CDR2 YFSETQ come from the germline V gene.

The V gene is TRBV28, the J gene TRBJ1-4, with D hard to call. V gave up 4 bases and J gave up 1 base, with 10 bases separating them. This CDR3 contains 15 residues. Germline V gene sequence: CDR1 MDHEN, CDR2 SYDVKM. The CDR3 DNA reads TGTGCCAGCAGTTCTCCCTCGGGAACTAATGAAAAACTGTTTTTT. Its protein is CASSSPSGTNEKLFF.

CDR3 residues: CASSYGTQTGELFF. The DNA of the CDR3 is TGTGCCAGCAGTTACGGGACCCAGACCGGGGAGCTGTTTTTT. V usage is TRBV6-5 and J usage is TRBJ2-2; tentatively, D is TRBD1 or TRBD2 (5 bases each). Trimming took off 2 bases at V and 5 bases at J, with 9 bases between the two ends. Germline loops: CDR1 MNHEY, CDR2 SVGAGI. This CDR3 has 14 residues.

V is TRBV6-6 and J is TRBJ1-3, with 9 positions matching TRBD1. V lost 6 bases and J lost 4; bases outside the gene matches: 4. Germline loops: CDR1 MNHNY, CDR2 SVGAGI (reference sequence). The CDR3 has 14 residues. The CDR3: CASSRDREGNTIYF. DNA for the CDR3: TGTGCCAGCAGCCGGGACAGGGAGGGAAACACCATATATTTT.

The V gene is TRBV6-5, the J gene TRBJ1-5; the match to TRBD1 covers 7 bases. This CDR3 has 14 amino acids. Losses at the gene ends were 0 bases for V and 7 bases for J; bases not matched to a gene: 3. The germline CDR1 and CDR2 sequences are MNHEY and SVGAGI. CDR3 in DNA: TGTGCCAGCAGTTACTCGCAGGGGGTCCAGCCCCAGCATTTT. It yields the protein CASSYSQGVQPQHF.

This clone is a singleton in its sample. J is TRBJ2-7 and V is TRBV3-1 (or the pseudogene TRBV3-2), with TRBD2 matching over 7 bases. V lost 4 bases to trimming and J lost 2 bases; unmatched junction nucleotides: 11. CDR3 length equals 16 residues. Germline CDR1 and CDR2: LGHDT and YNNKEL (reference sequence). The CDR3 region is CASSRVGAGVPYEQYF. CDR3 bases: TGTGCCAGCAGCCGCGTTGGGGCGGGGGTTCCCTACGAGCAGTACTTC.

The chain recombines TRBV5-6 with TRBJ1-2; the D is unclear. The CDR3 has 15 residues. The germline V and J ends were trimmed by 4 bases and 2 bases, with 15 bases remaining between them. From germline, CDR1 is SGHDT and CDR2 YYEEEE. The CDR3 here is CASSRPTRVNYGYTF. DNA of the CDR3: TGTGCCAGCAGCAGACCCACAAGGGTAAACTATGGCTACACCTTC.

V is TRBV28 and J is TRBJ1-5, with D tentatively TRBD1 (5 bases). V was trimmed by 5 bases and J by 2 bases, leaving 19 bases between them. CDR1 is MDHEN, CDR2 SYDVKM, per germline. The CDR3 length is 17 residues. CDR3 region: CASSMGRYGEGNQPQHF. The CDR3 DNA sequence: TGTGCCAGCAGTATGGGGCGGTATGGCGAGGGCAATCAGCCCCAGCATTTT.

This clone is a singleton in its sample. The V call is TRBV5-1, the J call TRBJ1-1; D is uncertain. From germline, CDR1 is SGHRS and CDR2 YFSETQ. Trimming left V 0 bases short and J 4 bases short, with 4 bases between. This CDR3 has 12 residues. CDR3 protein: CASSLVGTEAFF. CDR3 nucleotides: TGCGCCAGCAGCTTGGTAGGCACTGAAGCTTTCTTT.

As DNA, the CDR3 is TGTGCCAGCAGCAGGCTCCCTTTAGCGAGTGCTGAGCAGTTCTTC. It codes for CASSRLPLASAEQFF. The chain combines TRBV7-2 with TRBJ2-1; possible D gene TRBD2, 5 bases. Trimming cost V 5 bases and J 9 bases, with 20 bases left between them. The CDR3 consists of 15 residues. Germline V gives CDR1 SGHTA, CDR2 FQGNSA.

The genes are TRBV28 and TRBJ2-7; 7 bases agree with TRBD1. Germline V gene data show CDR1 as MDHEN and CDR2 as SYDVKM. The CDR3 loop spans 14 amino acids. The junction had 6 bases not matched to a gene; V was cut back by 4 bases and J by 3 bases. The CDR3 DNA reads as TGTGCCAGCAGTTCCGGGACAGAAAACTACGAGCAGTACTTC. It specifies CASSSGTENYEQYF.

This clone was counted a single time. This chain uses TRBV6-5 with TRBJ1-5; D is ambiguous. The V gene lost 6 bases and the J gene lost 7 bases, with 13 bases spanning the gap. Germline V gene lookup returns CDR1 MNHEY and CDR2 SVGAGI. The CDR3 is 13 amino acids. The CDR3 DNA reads TGTGCCAGCAGGCGGACTTCGGGACAGCCCCAGCATTTT. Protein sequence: CASRRTSGQPQHF.

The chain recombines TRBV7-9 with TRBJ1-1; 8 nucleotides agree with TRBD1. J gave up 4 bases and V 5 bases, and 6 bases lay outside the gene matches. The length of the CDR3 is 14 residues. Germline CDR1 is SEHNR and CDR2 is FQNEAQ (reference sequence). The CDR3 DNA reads TGTGCCAGCAGCAAGGACAGGGTGGGCACTGAAGCTTTCTTT. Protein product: CASSKDRVGTEAFF.

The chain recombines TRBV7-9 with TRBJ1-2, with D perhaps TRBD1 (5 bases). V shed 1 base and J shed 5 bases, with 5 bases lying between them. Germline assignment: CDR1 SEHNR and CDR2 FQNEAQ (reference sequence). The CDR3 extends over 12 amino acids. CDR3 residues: CASSLEGYGYTF. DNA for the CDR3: TGTGCCAGCAGCTTAGAGGGGTATGGCTACACCTTC.

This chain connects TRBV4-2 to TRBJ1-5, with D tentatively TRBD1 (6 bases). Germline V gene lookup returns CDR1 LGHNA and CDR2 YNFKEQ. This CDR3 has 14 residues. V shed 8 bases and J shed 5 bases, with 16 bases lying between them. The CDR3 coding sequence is TGTGCCAGCGGAGGACTGGACAGTGATCAGCCCCAGCATTTT. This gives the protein CASGGLDSDQPQHF.

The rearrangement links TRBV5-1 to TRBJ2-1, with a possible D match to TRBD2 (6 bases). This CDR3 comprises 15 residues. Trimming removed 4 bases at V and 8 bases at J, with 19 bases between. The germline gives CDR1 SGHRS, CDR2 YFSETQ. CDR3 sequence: CASSPNGGEIDEQFF. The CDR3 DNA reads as TGCGCCAGCAGCCCTAACGGAGGGGAAATCGATGAGCAGTTCTTC.

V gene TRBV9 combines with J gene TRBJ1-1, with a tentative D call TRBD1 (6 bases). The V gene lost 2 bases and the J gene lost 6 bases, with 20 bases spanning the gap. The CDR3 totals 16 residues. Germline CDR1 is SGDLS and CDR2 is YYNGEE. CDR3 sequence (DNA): TGTGCCAGCAGCGTCCTTCCTCCGGGGGCGGGGGCTGAAGCTTTCTTT. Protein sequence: CASSVLPPGAGAEAFF.